This T cell receptor beta chain is from a study of post-analysis software for immune sequencing data. Whole-study findings and limits: A significant reduction in normalized Chao1 diversity was observed in multiple sclerosis patients versus controls. TRBV segments more frequent in patients than in controls numbered five and included TRBV5-6, TRBV5-1 and TRBV20-1. By F measure, strong co-clustering occurred among samples prepared in the same batch.

Trimming left V 4 bases short and J 4 bases short, with 10 bases between. CDR3 length: 13 residues. Germline V gene sequence: CDR1 MDHEN, CDR2 SYDVKM. With respect to this clonotype: As yet, its antigen is unknown.

The TCR beta cDNA libraries carried unique molecular identifiers. T cells numbering roughly 1 to 10 million yielded cDNA molecules that totaled around 500,000. In TCRdb, the PCR reads were re-called with MiXCR into one record per CDR3 protein. The table lists under 200,000 distinct CDR3 sequences, approximately 29% of them singletons. The sequence derives from a girl under 18 with multiple sclerosis. Sequences were obtained from blood. The genes are TRBV28 and TRBJ1-2; tentatively, D is TRBD1 (5 bases). The CDR3 region is CASSSGGVYGYTF. In DNA, the CDR3 is TGTGCCAGCAGTTCCGGGGGGGTCTATGGCTACACCTTC.